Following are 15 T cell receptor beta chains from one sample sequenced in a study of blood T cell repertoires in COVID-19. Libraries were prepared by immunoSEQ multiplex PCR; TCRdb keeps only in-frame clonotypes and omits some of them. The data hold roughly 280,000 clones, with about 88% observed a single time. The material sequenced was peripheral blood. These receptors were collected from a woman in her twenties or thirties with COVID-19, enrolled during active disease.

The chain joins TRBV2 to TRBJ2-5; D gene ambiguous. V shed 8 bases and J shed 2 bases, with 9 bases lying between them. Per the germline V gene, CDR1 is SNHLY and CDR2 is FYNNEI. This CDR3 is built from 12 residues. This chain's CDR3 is CASVPGQETQYF. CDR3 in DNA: TGTGCCAGCGTCCCCGGGCAAGAGACCCAGTACTTC.

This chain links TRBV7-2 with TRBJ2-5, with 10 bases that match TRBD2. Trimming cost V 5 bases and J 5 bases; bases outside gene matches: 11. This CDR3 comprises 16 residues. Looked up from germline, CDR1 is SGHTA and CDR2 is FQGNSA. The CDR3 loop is CASSHDSGRSQETQYF. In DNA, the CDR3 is TGTGCCAGCAGCCACGATAGCGGGAGGTCACAGGAGACCCAGTACTTC. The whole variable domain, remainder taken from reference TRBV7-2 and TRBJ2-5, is GAGVSQSPSNKVTEKGKDVELRCDPISGHTALYWYRQSLGQGLEFLIYFQGNSAPDKSGLPSDRFSAERTGGSVSTLTIQRTQQEDSAVYLCASSHDSGRSQETQYFGPGTRLLVL.

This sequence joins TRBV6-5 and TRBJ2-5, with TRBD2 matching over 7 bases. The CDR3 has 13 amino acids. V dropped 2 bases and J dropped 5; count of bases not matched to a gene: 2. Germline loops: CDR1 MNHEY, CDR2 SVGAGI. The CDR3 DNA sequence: TGTGCCAGCAGTTACGGGGGAGGGGAGACCCAGTACTTC. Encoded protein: CASSYGGGETQYF.

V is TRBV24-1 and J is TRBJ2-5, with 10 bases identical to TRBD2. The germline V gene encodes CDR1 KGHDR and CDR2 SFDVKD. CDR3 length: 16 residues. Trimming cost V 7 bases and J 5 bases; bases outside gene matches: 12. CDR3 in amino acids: CATSSGRAGSKETQYF. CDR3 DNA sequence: TGTGCCACCAGCAGCGGGAGGGCCGGAAGTAAGGAGACCCAGTACTTC.

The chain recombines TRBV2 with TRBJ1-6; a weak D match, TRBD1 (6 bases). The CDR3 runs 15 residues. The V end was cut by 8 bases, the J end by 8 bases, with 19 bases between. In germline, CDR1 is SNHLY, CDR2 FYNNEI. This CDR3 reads CASPGPEGDDSPLHF. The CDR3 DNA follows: TGTGCCAGCCCCGGGCCAGAGGGGGATGATTCACCCCTCCACTTT.

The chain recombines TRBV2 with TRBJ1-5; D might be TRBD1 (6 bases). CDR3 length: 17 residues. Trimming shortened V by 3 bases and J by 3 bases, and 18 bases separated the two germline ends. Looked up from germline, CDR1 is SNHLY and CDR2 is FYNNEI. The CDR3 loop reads CASSDPGVGRDNQPQHF. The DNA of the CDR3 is TGTGCCAGCAGTGATCCAGGGGTCGGGAGGGACAATCAGCCCCAGCATTTT.

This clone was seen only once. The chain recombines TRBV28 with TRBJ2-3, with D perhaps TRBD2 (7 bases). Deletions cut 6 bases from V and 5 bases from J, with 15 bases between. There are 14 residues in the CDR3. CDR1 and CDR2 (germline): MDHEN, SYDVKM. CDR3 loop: CASSPPRGLDTQYF. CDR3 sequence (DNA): TGTGCCAGCAGCCCCCCGCGGGGGCTAGATACGCAGTATTTT.

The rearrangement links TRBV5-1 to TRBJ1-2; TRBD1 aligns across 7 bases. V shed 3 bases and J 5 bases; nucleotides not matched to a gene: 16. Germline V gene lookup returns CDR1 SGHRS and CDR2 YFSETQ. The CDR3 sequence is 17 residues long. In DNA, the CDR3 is TGCGCCAGCAGCTACTTGGACAGGCCCAATTACCCGTATGGCTACACCTTC. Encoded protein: CASSYLDRPNYPYGYTF.

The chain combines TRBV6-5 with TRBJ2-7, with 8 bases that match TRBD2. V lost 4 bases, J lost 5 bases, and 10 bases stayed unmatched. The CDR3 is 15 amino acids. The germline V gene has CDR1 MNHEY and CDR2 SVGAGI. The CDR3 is CASSSSAGVFHEQYF. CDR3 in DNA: TGTGCCAGCAGTTCCTCAGCGGGAGTGTTCCACGAGCAGTACTTC.

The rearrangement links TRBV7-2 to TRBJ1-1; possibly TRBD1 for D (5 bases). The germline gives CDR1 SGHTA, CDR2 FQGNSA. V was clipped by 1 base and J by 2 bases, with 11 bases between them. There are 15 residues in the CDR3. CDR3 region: CASSLGRGGNTEAFF. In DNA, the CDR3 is TGTGCCAGCAGCTTAGGTAGGGGAGGAAACACTGAAGCTTTCTTT.

CDR3 sequence: CATAGTPMNTEAFF. In DNA form, the CDR3 reads TGTGCCACAGCGGGGACGCCTATGAACACTGAAGCTTTCTTT. The V call is TRBV19, the J call TRBJ1-1, with D possibly TRBD1 on 5 matching bases. CDR1 LNHDA and CDR2 SQIVND come from the germline V gene (reference sequence). The CDR3 runs to 14 residues. V was pared by 10 bases and J by 0 bases, with 15 bases between.

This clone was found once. CDR3 region: CSVVIGGRNIQYF. In DNA form, the CDR3 reads TGCAGCGTTGTAATAGGGGGCAGAAACATTCAGTACTTC. The chain links TRBV29-1 to TRBJ2-4; 7 bases agree with TRBD1. CDR1 and CDR2 from the germline V gene are SQVTM and ANQGSEA. This CDR3 has 13 residues. V lost 4 bases and J lost 6; bases outside the gene matches: 6. The variable domain in full, with the rest retrieved from reference TRBV29-1 and TRBJ2-4, is SAVISQKPSRDICQRGTSLTIQCQVDSQVTMMFWYRQQPGQSLTLIATANQGSEATYESGFVIDKFPISRPNLTFSTLTVSNMSPEDSSIYLCSVVIGGRNIQYFGAGTRLSVL.

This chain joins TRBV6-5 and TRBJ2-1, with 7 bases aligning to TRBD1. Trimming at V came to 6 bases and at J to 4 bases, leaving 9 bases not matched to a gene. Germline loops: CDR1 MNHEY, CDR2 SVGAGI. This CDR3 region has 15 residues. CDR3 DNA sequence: TGTGCCAGCAGCCCGACAGGGCAAAGTTACAATGAGCAGTTCTTC. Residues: CASSPTGQSYNEQFF.

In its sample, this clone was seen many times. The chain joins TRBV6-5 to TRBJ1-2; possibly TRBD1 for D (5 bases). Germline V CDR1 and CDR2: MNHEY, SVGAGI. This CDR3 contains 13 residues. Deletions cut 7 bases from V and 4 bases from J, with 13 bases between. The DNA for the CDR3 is TGTGCCAGCAAGTCGGGGGAGAGCTATGGCTACACCTTC. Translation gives CASKSGESYGYTF.

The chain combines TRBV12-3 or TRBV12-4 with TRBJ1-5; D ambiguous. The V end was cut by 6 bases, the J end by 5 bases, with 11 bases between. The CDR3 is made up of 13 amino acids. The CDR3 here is CASSLTPYQPQHF. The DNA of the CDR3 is TGTGCCAGCAGCTTGACACCATATCAGCCCCAGCATTTT.